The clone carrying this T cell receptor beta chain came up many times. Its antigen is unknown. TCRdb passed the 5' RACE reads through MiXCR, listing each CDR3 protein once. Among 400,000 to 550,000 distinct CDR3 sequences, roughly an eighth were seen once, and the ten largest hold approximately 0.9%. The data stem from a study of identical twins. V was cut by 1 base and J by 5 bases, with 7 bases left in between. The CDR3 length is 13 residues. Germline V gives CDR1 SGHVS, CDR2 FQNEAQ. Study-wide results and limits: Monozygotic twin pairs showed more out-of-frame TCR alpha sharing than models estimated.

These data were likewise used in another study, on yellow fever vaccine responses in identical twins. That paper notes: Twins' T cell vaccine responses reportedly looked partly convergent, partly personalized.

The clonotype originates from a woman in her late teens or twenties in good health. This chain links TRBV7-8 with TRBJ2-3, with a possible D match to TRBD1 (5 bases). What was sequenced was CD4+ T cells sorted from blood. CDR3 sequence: CASSLGTQDTQYF. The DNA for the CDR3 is TGTGCCAGCAGCTTAGGGACACAAGATACGCAGTATTTT.